Detailed here is one T cell receptor beta chain. This entry comes from a study of blood T cell repertoires in COVID-19. Study as a whole: Whether acute or convalescent, the COVID-19 samples came from the United States, Italy and Spain. PBMCs, B-cell-depleted T cells, or T cells provided the cDNA or gDNA that made up the material.

Germline values: CDR1 SNHLY, CDR2 FYNNEI. Trimming cost V 7 bases and J 2 bases, with 18 bases left between them. The length of the CDR3 is 15 residues. Authors' data handling: Reference gene primer amplification in the assay estimated nucleated cell counts. The protocol was immunoSEQ multiplex PCR, while the TCRdb copy is restricted to in-frame clones and leaves out a portion. That table is the source of V, J and clone size, and D and trimming were worked out from the DNA. This sample has 110,000 to 150,000 clones, with roughly 85% found just once. Input material: peripheral blood. This chain connects TRBV2 to TRBJ2-7; TRBD2 might be the D (6 bases). This receptor was taken from a middle-aged man with acute or convalescent COVID-19. This chain's CDR3 is CASIGKGGSTYEQYF. The CDR3 nucleotides are TGTGCCAGCATTGGGAAGGGAGGTAGCACCTACGAGCAGTACTTC.